This paragraph covers one T cell receptor beta chain sequence. Its specificity is not known. V lost 3 bases, J lost 8 bases, and 10 bases stayed unmatched. The CDR3 covers 16 residues. Germline CDR1 and CDR2: SGHTA and FQGNSA. This specimen belongs to a study of cytomegalovirus exposure and HLA in healthy donors. In the PCR, 60 Vbeta and 13 Jbeta primers were used. Sequencing used immunoSEQ multiplex PCR; TCRdb keeps in-frame clones, though not all of them. The table lists around 59,000 clones, roughly 80% of them singletons, with approximately 3.9% in the top ten. The study, taken as a whole, reports: It was reported that TCR beta sequences correctly inferred the HLA-A and HLA-B alleles for most subjects. Overall, approximately 150 TCR beta chains were annotated as cytomegalovirus-associated.

This receptor was taken from a woman between 40 and 50 years old in good health and CMV-seronegative. The sample taken for sequencing was PBMCs. The chain combines TRBV7-2 with TRBJ1-4; 9 nucleotides line up with TRBD1. The CDR3 loop reads CASSLVPGQGGEKLFF. CDR3 sequence (DNA): TGTGCCAGCAGCTTGGTTCCGGGACAGGGTGGGGAAAAACTGTTTTTT.